The entry below describes one T cell receptor beta chain. What it recognizes is unknown. The data stem from a study of T-cell memory formation after mild COVID-19. Across the whole study: Clusters of TCRs were largely donor specific. Study-level results: Clonal second-wave expansions that peaked on day 37 had unconfirmed SARS-CoV-2 specificity. Among CD4+ contracting clones, most were CM and EM, and CD8+ ones EMRA. Later expanders leaned toward CD4+, whereas clones contracting from day 15 to 85 were balanced CD4/CD8.

Using its own MiXCR run on the 5' RACE reads, TCRdb lists one record per CDR3 protein. The sample lists 150,000 or so distinct CDR3 sequences; around a third were seen once. The sample comprised PBMCs or a T cell subset sorted from them (not recorded which). This clonotype originated in an adult woman who had mild COVID-19 (a few samples of this study predate the infection). Cell type and time point are not known.

CDR3 DNA: TGCAGTGCGCCTAGAACCTACAATGAGCAGTTCTTC. Protein: CSAPRTYNEQFF. The chain carries TRBV20-1 and TRBJ2-1; D gene ambiguous. V was shortened by 6 bases and J by 2 bases, with 8 bases between the two germline ends. Germline CDR1 is DFQATT and CDR2 is SNEGSKA (reference sequence). The CDR3 spans 12 residues.